The 30 T cell receptor beta chains below come from one sample, sequenced in a study of graft-versus-host responses after intestinal transplantation. The data were produced by immunoSEQ multiplex PCR, yet TCRdb's version contains in-frame clones alone and is incomplete. The repertoire includes over 100,000 clones, approximately 95% of them detected once, and more than 0.1% sits in the top ten. Which antigens these TCRs recognize remains unknown. The sequences come from unstimulated CD4+ T cells sorted from spleen or lymph node cells, collected before intestinal transplant. These receptor sequences come from a human donor who received an intestinal transplant.

The genes are TRBV11-2 and TRBJ2-5; D ambiguous. The CDR3 runs to 13 residues. Germline assignment: CDR1 SGHAT and CDR2 FQNNGV. V lost 4 bases and J 7 bases, leaving 13 bases between the germline ends. CDR3 residues: CASSSIRVRTQYF. The CDR3 DNA is TGTGCCAGCAGCTCAATTAGGGTGAGGACCCAGTACTTC.

The chain employs TRBV28 and TRBJ1-2; the match to TRBD1 covers 7 bases. V was pared by 4 bases and J by 5 bases, with 10 bases of the junction left unmatched. Germline loops: CDR1 MDHEN, CDR2 SYDVKM. CDR3 length equals 15 residues. The CDR3 bases are TGTGCCAGCAGTTCTCCCGGACAGGCGCTGTATGGCTACACCTTC. It translates to CASSSPGQALYGYTF.

The rearrangement uses TRBV11-2 and TRBJ2-7; 8 positions agree with TRBD2. J was trimmed by 0 bases and V by 4 bases; bases with no gene match: 8. The germline V gene has CDR1 SGHAT and CDR2 FQNNGV. The CDR3 extends over 16 amino acids. CDR3 residues: CASSSPREGNSYEQYF. In DNA, the CDR3 is TGTGCCAGCAGCTCCCCCCGGGAGGGCAACTCCTACGAGCAGTACTTC.

The V gene is TRBV7-3, the J gene TRBJ1-1, with a possible D match to TRBD1 (6 bases). V gave up 5 bases and J gave up 3 bases, with 10 bases separating them. Germline-derived CDR1 and CDR2 are SGHTA and FQGTGA. The CDR3 consists of 13 residues. CDR3 in DNA: TGTGCCAGCAGCGCACAGGGTCACACTGAAGCTTTCTTT. As protein: CASSAQGHTEAFF.

The V call is TRBV2, the J call TRBJ2-7; D possibly corresponds to TRBD1 (6 bases). This CDR3 region has 12 residues. Germline CDR1 reads SNHLY; CDR2 reads FYNNEI. Trimming cost V 6 bases and J 3 bases, with 9 bases left between them. The CDR3 bases are TGTGCCAGCAGGGGGGACAACTACGAGCAGTACTTC. Translated, it gives CASRGDNYEQYF.

Worth noting for this clone: The identical CDR3 is also encoded by other nucleotide sequences in the sample. This rearrangement joins TRBV25-1 to TRBJ2-1; D is unclear. Germline values: CDR1 MGHDK, CDR2 SYGVNS. The CDR3 is 11 residues long. V was pared by 0 bases and J by 6 bases, with 0 bases between. CDR3 bases: TGTGCCAGCAGTGAATACAATGAGCAGTTCTTC. Its protein product is CASSEYNEQFF.

The chain uses TRBV6-5 and TRBJ1-1; 7 nucleotides align to TRBD1. The CDR3 length is 11 residues. V dropped 7 bases and J dropped 6; count of bases not matched to a gene: 2. The germline CDR1 and CDR2 sequences are MNHEY and SVGAGI. In DNA, the CDR3 is TGTGCCAGCAACGACAGGGCTGAAGCTTTCTTT. It specifies CASNDRAEAFF.

The chain employs TRBV29-1 and TRBJ2-1; 7 nucleotides match TRBD2. This CDR3 contains 14 residues. Germline CDR1 SQVTM, CDR2 ANQGSEA. Trimming took 7 bases from V and 3 from J; bases not matched to a gene: 9. This CDR3 is CSARIGLDYNEQFF. The CDR3 region has the DNA TGCAGCGCACGCATCGGACTAGACTACAATGAGCAGTTCTTC.

This chain uses TRBV29-1 with TRBJ2-3; TRBD2 matches 10 bases. Losses at the gene ends were 4 bases for V and 1 base for J; bases not matched to a gene: 5. CDR3 length: 15 residues. CDR1 and CDR2 from the germline V gene are SQVTM and ANQGSEA. Here the CDR3 reads CSVGPGLAGTDTQYF. The DNA of the CDR3 is TGCAGCGTTGGCCCTGGACTAGCGGGCACAGATACGCAGTATTTT.

The V and J genes are TRBV28 and TRBJ2-5; maybe TRBD2 (5 bases). The V gene lost 1 base and the J gene lost 6 bases, with 15 bases spanning the gap. The V gene's germline CDR1 is MDHEN and CDR2 SYDVKM. This CDR3 spans 15 amino acids. The CDR3 loop is CASSLFGMAGKTQYF. The CDR3 DNA follows: TGTGCCAGCAGTTTATTCGGCATGGCCGGGAAGACCCAGTACTTC.

The rearrangement joins TRBV4-1 to TRBJ2-3; tentatively, D is TRBD1 (5 bases). The CDR3 has 13 residues. V was clipped by 3 bases and J by 2 bases, with 6 bases between them. Germline CDR1 and CDR2: MGHRA and YSYEKL. The CDR3 DNA follows: TGCGCCAGCAGCCAGACAGTCACAGATACGCAGTATTTT. This codes for CASSQTVTDTQYF.

The rearrangement links TRBV2 to TRBJ1-1; TRBD1 might be the D (6 bases). Germline V gene lookup returns CDR1 SNHLY and CDR2 FYNNEI. The CDR3 is 11 amino acids. V shed 6 bases and J shed 4 bases, with 6 bases lying between them. This chain's CDR3 is CASRGGTEAFF. CDR3 coding DNA: TGTGCCAGCAGAGGGGGCACTGAAGCTTTCTTT.

CDR3 region: CASGRRDRDNQPQHF. The DNA for the CDR3 is TGTGCCAGTGGCCGGCGGGACAGGGACAATCAGCCCCAGCATTTT. This sequence joins TRBV19 and TRBJ1-5; 9 bases agree with TRBD1. This CDR3 is built from 15 residues. CDR1 is LNHDA and CDR2 is SQIVND in the germline V gene (reference sequence). V lost 8 bases, J lost 3 bases, and 8 bases stayed unmatched.

The rearrangement links TRBV6-5 to TRBJ2-1; TRBD2 might be the D (5 bases). The CDR3 extends over 15 amino acids. The V and J ends lost 6 bases and 5 bases respectively, with 17 bases between them. Looked up from germline, CDR1 is MNHEY and CDR2 is SVGAGI. CDR3 bases: TGTGCCAGCAGCCTATTCGGACTGGAAAACAATGAGCAGTTCTTC. Translation gives CASSLFGLENNEQFF.

The chain joins TRBV7-3 to TRBJ2-7, with D unresolved. V lost 5 bases, J lost 5 bases, and 13 bases lay in between. Germline-derived CDR1 and CDR2 are SGHTA and FQGTGA. This CDR3 region has 13 residues. The CDR3 DNA is TGTGCCAGCAGCCCAGGAGTTCCTAACGAGCAGTACTTC. Protein product: CASSPGVPNEQYF.

DNA for the CDR3: TGTGCCAGTAGTCTGACAGGGACCGTTGGGCTTCTCTACGAGCAGTACTTC. Protein sequence: CASSLTGTVGLLYEQYF. The V and J genes are TRBV19 and TRBJ2-7; the match to TRBD1 covers 7 bases. The junction had 16 bases not matched to a gene; V was cut back by 5 bases and J by 3 bases. The CDR3 is 17 residues long. The germline gives CDR1 LNHDA, CDR2 SQIVND (reference sequence).

The V and J genes are TRBV25-1 and TRBJ2-1; the match to TRBD1 covers 9 bases. The CDR3 has 12 residues. V lost 7 bases, J lost 10 bases, and 5 bases stayed unmatched. From germline, CDR1 is MGHDK and CDR2 SYGVNS. This chain's CDR3 is CASMTGGVEQFF. The DNA for the CDR3 is TGTGCCAGCATGACAGGGGGGGTGGAGCAGTTCTTC. Full variable domain (outside the CDR3, taken from reference TRBV25-1 and TRBJ2-1): EADIYQTPRYLVIGTGKKITLECSQTMGHDKMYWYQQDPGMELHLIHYSYGVNSTEKGDLSSESTVSRIRTEHFPLTLESARPSHTSQYLCASMTGGVEQFFGPGTRLTVL.

The gene calls are TRBV7-3 and TRBJ2-2, with a weak D call TRBD1 (6 bases). The germline gives CDR1 SGHTA, CDR2 FQGTGA. The V gene lost 4 bases and the J gene lost 0 bases, with 12 bases spanning the gap. The CDR3 is 16 amino acids. CDR3 region: CASSSRGPANTGELFF. CDR3 DNA sequence: TGTGCCAGCAGCTCCAGGGGCCCCGCGAACACCGGGGAGCTGTTTTTT.

The chain uses TRBV6-5 and TRBJ2-7; TRBD1 matches at 11 bases. V shed 6 bases, J shed 3 bases, and the junction held 4 bases outside the gene matches. Germline V gives CDR1 MNHEY, CDR2 SVGAGI. The CDR3 contains 14 residues. The CDR3 sequence is CASSTDRGLYEQYF. CDR3 nucleotides: TGTGCCAGCAGCACGGACAGGGGGCTCTACGAGCAGTACTTC.

This chain links TRBV18 with TRBJ1-3; possibly TRBD1 for D (6 bases). The CDR3 runs to 17 residues. V shed 1 base and J shed 1 base, with 14 bases lying between them. Germline V lookup: CDR1 KGHSH, CDR2 LQKENI. The DNA of the CDR3 is TGTGCCAGCTCACCACAATCGGGGGGCCCGTCTGGAAACACCATATATTTT. It yields the protein CASSPQSGGPSGNTIYF.

The V and J genes are TRBV6-6 and TRBJ2-5, with 8 nucleotides matching TRBD2. The length of the CDR3 is 16 residues. The V gene end was trimmed by 6 bases and the J gene end by 5 bases; junction bases not matched to a gene: 14. Looked up from germline, CDR1 is MNHNY and CDR2 is SVGAGI (reference sequence). In nucleotides, the CDR3 is TGTGCCAGCAGGCGGGCAAGCGGGAGCCCGGGGGAGACCCAGTACTTC. As protein: CASRRASGSPGETQYF.

The chain uses TRBV6-6 and TRBJ2-1; 9 positions match TRBD2. The CDR3 extends over 15 amino acids. Trimming cost V 3 bases and J 2 bases; bases outside gene matches: 2. Germline V gene sequence: CDR1 MNHNY, CDR2 SVGAGI (reference sequence). The CDR3 reads CASSYSGSTYNEQFF. The CDR3 nucleotides are TGTGCCAGCAGTTATAGCGGGAGCACCTACAATGAGCAGTTCTTC.

This chain joins TRBV12-2 and TRBJ2-7; the table gives TRBD1 as D, unverified against the DNA. TRBV12-2 has pseudogene status. This CDR3 spans 14 amino acids. The CDR3 spells CASRGTDRESEQYF. DNA for the CDR3: TGTGCAAGTCGCGGTACGGACAGGGAGAGCGAGCAGTACTTC.

This rearrangement joins TRBV19 to TRBJ2-7; 12 bases line up with TRBD1. The CDR3 extends over 15 amino acids. Losses at the gene ends were 5 bases for V and 2 bases for J; bases not matched to a gene: 4. Germline CDR1 is LNHDA and CDR2 is SQIVND (reference sequence). CDR3 region: CASSARDRGPYEQYF. The CDR3 DNA follows: TGTGCCAGTAGTGCCCGGGACAGGGGGCCCTACGAGCAGTACTTC. Based on the CDR3 plus reference TRBV19 and TRBJ2-7, the full variable domain is DGGITQSPKYLFRKEGQNVTLSCEQNLNHDAMYWYRQDPGQGLRLIYYSQIVNDFQKGDIAEGYSVSREKKESFPLTVTSAQKNPTAFYLCASSARDRGPYEQYFGPGTRLTVT.

The chain joins TRBV28 to TRBJ2-1; 7 positions match TRBD1. The ends lost 5 bases at V and 10 bases at J; junction bases unmatched: 11. Germline-derived CDR1 and CDR2 are MDHEN and SYDVKM. The CDR3 extends over 14 amino acids. As DNA, the CDR3 is TGTGCCAGCAGTCCGGGACAGAGGTTCGGGGAGCAGTTCTTC. This codes for CASSPGQRFGEQFF.

The V call is TRBV27, the J call TRBJ1-1, with D possibly matching TRBD1 (5 bases). The CDR3 extends over 16 amino acids. CDR1 MNHEY and CDR2 SMNVEV come from the germline V gene (reference sequence). V lost 4 bases, J lost 1 base, and 16 bases lay in between. CDR3 coding DNA: TGTGCCAGCAGTTGGCAGGGTATCGGAAAGAACACTGAAGCTTTCTTT. Translation: CASSWQGIGKNTEAFF.

The chain links TRBV5-1 to TRBJ2-3, with 7 bases aligning to TRBD2. The CDR3 has 14 amino acids. CDR1 and CDR2 from the germline V gene are SGHRS and YFSETQ. V shed 7 bases and J 5 bases; nucleotides not matched to a gene: 10. The CDR3: CASSWGGEGDTQYF. DNA of the CDR3: TGCGCCAGCTCATGGGGGGGTGAAGGAGATACGCAGTATTTT.

This sequence joins TRBV9 and TRBJ1-2, with 7 nucleotides matching TRBD1. Looked up from germline, CDR1 is SGDLS and CDR2 is YYNGEE. The CDR3 is 15 amino acids. The J segment lost 4 bases and the V segment lost 3 bases, leaving 9 bases of the junction unmatched. The CDR3 loop reads CASSGSGGPFYGYTF. The CDR3 coding sequence is TGTGCCAGCAGCGGATCAGGGGGGCCTTTCTATGGCTACACCTTC.

The chain couples TRBV7-9 to TRBJ2-7; D may be TRBD1 (5 bases). CDR1 is SEHNR, CDR2 FQNEAQ, per germline (reference sequence). The CDR3 contains 11 residues. V was clipped by 1 base and J by 11 bases, with 9 bases between them. The chain's CDR3 is CASSLEGREYF. The CDR3 region has the DNA TGTGCCAGCAGCTTAGAAGGCAGGGAGTACTTC.

The genes are TRBV30 and TRBJ2-1; either TRBD1 or TRBD2 may fit D (5 bases each). The CDR3 consists of 14 residues. Trimming cost V 8 bases and J 6 bases, with 20 bases left between them. Germline V gives CDR1 GTSNPN, CDR2 SVGIG (reference sequence). As DNA, the CDR3 is TGTGCCACCAACCGGGACCAGTTGTTCAATGAGCAGTTCTTC. This sequence encodes CATNRDQLFNEQFF.